Presented here are 13 T cell receptor beta chains from one specimen sequenced in a study of T cell repertoires in cytomegalovirus infection. Using its own MiXCR run on the reads, TCRdb lists one record per CDR3 protein. Counted here are about 310,000 distinct CDR3 sequences, roughly a sixth occurring once; the ten biggest clones make up 12%. Input material: PBMCs. The receptors here all came from a human donor in good health (CMV status not recorded). Some clones in this sample may be carry-over from other donors' samples.

The V call is TRBV19, the J call TRBJ2-1, with D possibly matching TRBD1 (6 bases). The CDR3 runs to 15 residues. Trimming removed 6 bases from V and 4 bases from J, with 16 bases in between. Germline CDR1 LNHDA, CDR2 SQIVND (reference sequence). CDR3 in amino acids: CASRTTGFSYNEQFF. The CDR3 bases are TGTGCCAGTAGGACTACAGGGTTTTCGTACAATGAGCAGTTCTTC. The complete variable domain, with remaining parts taken from reference TRBV19 and TRBJ2-1, reads DGGITQSPKYLFRKEGQNVTLSCEQNLNHDAMYWYRQDPGQGLRLIYYSQIVNDFQKGDIAEGYSVSREKKESFPLTVTSAQKNPTAFYLCASRTTGFSYNEQFFGPGTRLTVL.

The genes are TRBV28 and TRBJ2-1, with 10 bases matching TRBD2. CDR1 and CDR2 from the germline V gene are MDHEN and SYDVKM. CDR3 size: 18 residues. The J segment lost 4 bases and the V segment lost 5 bases, leaving 14 bases of the junction unmatched. CDR3 in amino acids: CASSPALGSGGEYNEQFF. In nucleotides, the CDR3 is TGTGCCAGCAGTCCAGCATTGGGGAGCGGGGGGGAATACAATGAGCAGTTCTTC.

This clonotype came up once. A read error may explain this, as a much larger clone is one base away. This chain connects TRBV11-3 to TRBJ2-1; possibly TRBD2 for D (5 bases). V lost 1 base, J lost 5 bases, and 9 bases lay in between. Germline-derived CDR1 and CDR2 are SGHNT and YENEEA. This CDR3 is 14 amino acids long. CDR3 in amino acids: CASSLGRWNNEQFF. The CDR3 nucleotides are TGTGCCAGCAGCTTAGGGAGGTGGAACAATGAGCAGTTCTTC.

This clonotype was found once. The chain couples TRBV24-1 to TRBJ1-5; D is uncertain. CDR3 length: 13 residues. V shed 0 bases and J shed 4 bases, with 3 bases lying between them. CDR1 and CDR2 (germline): KGHDR, SFDVKD. The CDR3 DNA follows: TGTGCCACCAGTGATTTGCCGAATCAGCCCCAGCATTTT. This sequence encodes CATSDLPNQPQHF.

At least ten counts were recorded for this clonotype. The chain employs TRBV7-9 and TRBJ1-4; D call uncertain. Between the trimmed V and J ends, which lost 1 base and 7 bases, there was a span of 7 bases. The length of the CDR3 is 13 residues. Germline V gene sequence: CDR1 SEHNR, CDR2 FQNEAQ (reference sequence). This CDR3 is CASSLGWAEKLFF. The CDR3 nucleotides read TGTGCCAGCAGCTTAGGCTGGGCTGAAAAACTGTTTTTT.

This clonotype has only a few counts. V gene TRBV4-1 combines with J gene TRBJ1-2; 7 nucleotides line up with TRBD1. With V trimmed by 3 bases and J by 5 bases, 9 bases remained unmatched. The germline gives CDR1 MGHRA, CDR2 YSYEKL. The CDR3 consists of 15 residues. The CDR3 sequence is CASSHGDRVLYGYTF. The CDR3 DNA is TGCGCCAGCAGCCACGGAGACAGGGTATTATATGGCTACACCTTC.

This clonotype showed up many times. The V and J genes are TRBV6-5 and TRBJ1-6; TRBD1 matches at 7 bases. Germline V lookup: CDR1 MNHEY, CDR2 SVGAGI. Germline trimming cut 2 bases from V and 9 bases from J; bases unmatched to any gene: 10. The CDR3 length is 16 residues. The CDR3 DNA sequence: TGTGCCAGCAGTTACCTGACTACAGGGGAAACTTCACCCCTCCACTTT. It encodes CASSYLTTGETSPLHF.

The genes are TRBV12-3 or TRBV12-4 and TRBJ1-6; D gene ambiguous. The ends were cut back, 0 bases at V and 10 bases at J, with 16 bases in the middle. The CDR3 has 16 residues. Here the CDR3 reads CASSLAGRSGYSPLHF. CDR3 in DNA: TGTGCCAGCAGTTTAGCGGGAAGGTCTGGGTACTCACCCCTCCACTTT.

This chain links TRBV6-8 with TRBJ1-1, with D perhaps matching TRBD1 (5 bases). Trimming removed 2 bases at V and 5 bases at J, with 12 bases between. The length of the CDR3 is 14 residues. The germline gives CDR1 MNHGY, CDR2 SAAAGT. The CDR3 sequence is CASSYVQGGTEAFF. As DNA, the CDR3 is TGTGCCAGCAGTTACGTGCAGGGCGGGACTGAAGCTTTCTTT.

This clonotype showed up many times. V gene TRBV25-1 combines with J gene TRBJ1-1, with no clear D. Germline CDR1 MGHDK, CDR2 SYGVNS. V gave up 0 bases and J gave up 0 bases, with 20 bases separating them. This CDR3 spans 19 amino acids. CDR3 residues: CASSEYSQYRPRMNTEAFF. The CDR3 nucleotides are TGTGCCAGCAGTGAATATTCTCAGTATCGCCCGAGGATGAACACTGAAGCTTTCTTT. Using reference TRBV25-1 and TRBJ1-1 for the parts outside the CDR3, the full variable domain is EADIYQTPRYLVIGTGKKITLECSQTMGHDKMYWYQQDPGMELHLIHYSYGVNSTEKGDLSSESTVSRIRTEHFPLTLESARPSHTSQYLCASSEYSQYRPRMNTEAFFGQGTRLTVV.

This clonotype was counted at least ten times. The V and J genes are TRBV7-2 and TRBJ1-3; a possible D gene is TRBD1 (5 bases). Germline values: CDR1 SGHTA, CDR2 FQGNSA. V lost 5 bases, J lost 2 bases, and 13 bases lay in between. This CDR3 contains 15 residues. As DNA, the CDR3 is TGTGCCAGCAGCCTGCCCAGGGTGCCTGGAAACACCATATATTTT. Translated, it gives CASSLPRVPGNTIYF.

The chain employs TRBV12-3 or TRBV12-4 and TRBJ1-5; D might be TRBD1 (5 bases). This CDR3 contains 13 residues. V lost 6 bases to trimming and J lost 6 bases, with 12 bases between them. This chain's CDR3 is CASSLRQGQPQHF. In DNA, the CDR3 is TGTGCCAGCAGCCTCCGGCAGGGTCAGCCCCAGCATTTT.

This chain uses TRBV9 with TRBJ2-3, with 7 bases that match TRBD2. Germline V gene lookup returns CDR1 SGDLS and CDR2 YYNGEE. The CDR3 totals 15 residues. V lost 0 bases and J lost 6; bases outside the gene matches: 7. The CDR3 DNA reads TGTGCCAGCAGCGTAGGGGCTAGCGGTTGGGATACGCAGTATTTT. Amino acids: CASSVGASGWDTQYF.